This TCR beta chain appears in the sequencing data of a study of beta chain features in type 1 diabetes. Worth noting for this clone: What it recognizes is unknown.

The CDR3 sequence is 14 residues long. Germline trimming cut 5 bases from V and 7 bases from J; bases unmatched to any gene: 9. The V gene's germline CDR1 is MNHEY and CDR2 SMNVEV (reference sequence). Investigators reverse transcribed all isolated RNA, so they sequenced expressed TCRB transcripts. Clones were sequenced by immunoSEQ multiplex PCR, and TCRdb holds only the in-frame ones, with some missing. This sample yields more than 150,000 clones, of which about 9.1% are seen a single time; 2.3% belongs to the top ten. Study observations and caveats: The VDJ junctions of type 1 diabetes patients carried fewer insertions and more deletions. In the patient group, naive, central memory and Treg TCRB repertoires seemed more alike than in the healthy donor group.

A sort by CD45RO/CCR7/CD25/CD127/CD95/CD27 yielded CD4+ naive, central memory, regulatory and stem cell-like memory cells. The sequence was collected from a woman under 30 in good health. The sequenced material came from central memory CD4+ T cells from blood. V usage is TRBV27 and J usage is TRBJ2-7, with 9 bases aligning to TRBD1. CDR3 nucleotides: TGTGCCAGCAGTGGCACAGGGGGCTCTAGGGAGCAGTACTTC. Its translation: CASSGTGGSREQYF.